What follows are 25 T cell receptor beta chains derived from one specimen sequenced in a study of CD8 T cells in Susac syndrome. Random hexamers primed reverse transcription of about 0.45 to 1 ug RNA. TCRdb reanalysed the immunoSEQ multiplex PCR reads using MiXCR and keeps one entry per CDR3 protein. The sample includes more than 200,000 distinct CDR3 sequences, roughly 92% of them seen just once. Sequencing was done on a sample of CD8+ T cells from PBMCs. These receptors all come from a human donor with multiple sclerosis.

The chain carries TRBV4-1 and TRBJ2-5; a possible D gene is TRBD2 (6 bases). CDR3 length: 14 residues. V was clipped by 2 bases and J by 5 bases, with 12 bases between them. CDR1 MGHRA and CDR2 YSYEKL come from the germline V gene. The CDR3 DNA follows: TGCGCCAGCAGCCAAATAGGAGGGCGGGAGACCCAGTACTTC. Translating it yields CASSQIGGRETQYF.

This clonotype was seen just once. V is TRBV30 and J is TRBJ1-2; 9 bases line up with TRBD1. The CDR3 sequence is 13 residues long. Germline loops: CDR1 GTSNPN, CDR2 SVGIG (reference sequence). V shed 4 bases and J 7 bases; nucleotides not matched to a gene: 7. This CDR3 is CAWKGTGLGGYTF. CDR3 in DNA: TGTGCCTGGAAGGGGACAGGGTTGGGTGGCTACACCTTC. Variable domain in full (rest from reference TRBV30 and TRBJ1-2): SQTIHQWPATLVQPVGSPLSLECTVEGTSNPNLYWYRQAAGRGLQLLFYSVGIGQISSEVPQNLSASRPQDRQFILSSKKLLLSDSGFYLCAWKGTGLGGYTFGSGTRLTVV.

The V gene is TRBV4-1, the J gene TRBJ2-3; a possible D gene is TRBD1 (5 bases). CDR1 MGHRA and CDR2 YSYEKL come from the germline V gene. Trimming removed 1 base at V and 4 bases at J, with 12 bases between. The CDR3 sequence is 15 residues long. Here the CDR3 reads CASSQAPQQADTQYF. The CDR3 nucleotides are TGCGCCAGCAGCCAAGCGCCTCAACAGGCAGATACGCAGTATTTT.

The genes are TRBV24-1 and TRBJ1-4, with D perhaps TRBD1 (5 bases). The germline V and J ends were trimmed by 5 bases and 8 bases, with 11 bases remaining between them. The CDR3 extends over 13 amino acids. The germline V gene has CDR1 KGHDR and CDR2 SFDVKD. CDR3 nucleotides: TGTGCCACCAGTGGAGGGGACGTCGAAAAACTGTTTTTT. Translation gives CATSGGDVEKLFF.

The V gene is TRBV20-1, the J gene TRBJ1-1; D gene uncertain. CDR3 length: 11 residues. Trimming left V 3 bases short and J 7 bases short, with 9 bases between. Germline values: CDR1 DFQATT, CDR2 SNEGSKA (reference sequence). The CDR3 DNA is TGCAGTGCTAGCGACCGCAATGAAGCTTTCTTT. Translation: CSASDRNEAFF.

This clonotype came up a few times. The CDR3: CATSREGQGTYNEQFF. The CDR3 DNA reads as TGTGCCACCAGCAGAGAAGGACAGGGGACCTACAATGAGCAGTTCTTC. The chain uses TRBV15 and TRBJ2-1; 9 nucleotides match TRBD1. Trimming removed 0 bases from V and 2 bases from J; junction bases left unmatched: 2. This CDR3 has 16 residues. Looked up from germline, CDR1 is LNHNV and CDR2 is YYDKDF (reference sequence). The complete variable domain, with remaining parts taken from reference TRBV15 and TRBJ2-1, reads DAMVIQNPRYQVTQFGKPVTLSCSQTLNHNVMYWYQQKSSQAPKLLFHYYDKDFNNEADTPDNFQSRRPNTSFCFLDIRSPGLGDTAMYLCATSREGQGTYNEQFFGPGTRLTVL.

V usage is TRBV20-1 and J usage is TRBJ1-1; D call uncertain. The V and J ends lost 3 bases and 3 bases respectively, with 5 bases between them. This CDR3 region has 11 residues. The V gene's germline CDR1 is DFQATT and CDR2 SNEGSKA (reference sequence). The CDR3 coding sequence is TGCAGTGCTAGGTACGACACTGAAGCTTTCTTT. Protein: CSARYDTEAFF.

This chain joins TRBV30 and TRBJ2-5; 13 bases are a match to TRBD2. Per the germline V gene, CDR1 is GTSNPN and CDR2 is SVGIG (reference sequence). CDR3 length: 16 amino acids. J gave up 3 bases and V 2 bases, and 6 bases lay outside the gene matches. Here the CDR3 reads CAWSLGLAGREETQYF. CDR3 nucleotide sequence: TGTGCCTGGAGTTTGGGACTAGCGGGAAGGGAAGAGACCCAGTACTTC.

This chain uses TRBV19 with TRBJ2-1; a weak D match, TRBD2 (5 bases). The CDR3 has 16 amino acids. In germline, CDR1 is LNHDA, CDR2 SQIVND (reference sequence). With 3 bases removed from V and 8 bases from J, the gap between germline ends came to 20 bases. Written as DNA, the CDR3 is TGTGCCAGTAGTATCGGGCTAGCCGGGAAGTTGGATGAGCAGTTCTTC. Its protein is CASSIGLAGKLDEQFF.

This clonotype was picked up a small number of times. V and J are TRBV4-1 and TRBJ1-2; the D gene is possibly TRBD1 (5 bases). The V gene's germline CDR1 is MGHRA and CDR2 YSYEKL. V was pared by 2 bases and J by 3 bases, with 10 bases between. The CDR3 length is 14 residues. As DNA, the CDR3 is TGCGCCAGCAGCCAACCAGGGAAAGACTATGGCTACACCTTC. Translation gives CASSQPGKDYGYTF.

This clonotype was seen just once. The V gene is TRBV29-1, the J gene TRBJ2-7; perhaps TRBD1 as D (6 bases). The CDR3 runs to 11 residues. The ends were cut back, 7 bases at V and 5 bases at J, with 12 bases in the middle. CDR1 SQVTM and CDR2 ANQGSEA come from the germline V gene. The chain's CDR3 is CSGQVGNEQYF. The DNA of the CDR3 is TGCAGCGGACAGGTCGGGAACGAGCAGTACTTC.

CDR3 sequence: CASSPGEAGANVLTF. DNA for the CDR3: TGCGCCAGCAGCCCCGGGGAGGCTGGGGCCAACGTCCTGACTTTC. The J gene is TRBJ2-6, the V gene TRBV4-1, with D possibly being TRBD2 (6 bases). The CDR3 is 15 amino acids. Germline lookup yields CDR1 MGHRA and CDR2 YSYEKL. Trimming left V 4 bases short and J 2 bases short, with 9 bases between.

The chain has TRBV5-6 and TRBJ2-7; 10 bases are a match to TRBD2. With 4 bases clipped from V and 4 bases from J, the junction kept 8 bases outside the gene matches. CDR3 length: 15 amino acids. Germline V gives CDR1 SGHDT, CDR2 YYEEEE. The CDR3, as DNA: TGTGCCAGCAGCCCCGAAGGAGCGGGAGGGTACGAGCAGTACTTC. Translated, it gives CASSPEGAGGYEQYF.

V gene TRBV19 combines with J gene TRBJ1-6, with TRBD1 matching over 8 bases. CDR3 length: 15 amino acids. V shed 1 base and J 10 bases; nucleotides not matched to a gene: 6. Germline V gene lookup returns CDR1 LNHDA and CDR2 SQIVND (reference sequence). The CDR3 DNA reads as TGTGCCAGTAGTATAGTAACAGGGGGAGCCTCACCCCTCCACTTT. Protein product: CASSIVTGGASPLHF.

This chain connects TRBV5-1 to TRBJ2-3; 9 bases are shared with TRBD2. Trimming removed 3 bases from V and 0 bases from J; junction bases left unmatched: 11. The germline V gene has CDR1 SGHRS and CDR2 YFSETQ. The CDR3 totals 18 residues. CDR3 sequence: CASSSEFRLAASTDTQYF. The CDR3 bases are TGCGCCAGCAGCTCTGAGTTTCGACTAGCGGCCAGCACAGATACGCAGTATTTT. Full variable domain (outside the CDR3, taken from reference TRBV5-1 and TRBJ2-3): KAGVTQTPRYLIKTRGQQVTLSCSPISGHRSVSWYQQTPGQGLQFLFEYFSETQRNKGNFPGRFSGRQFSNSRSEMNVSTLELGDSALYLCASSSEFRLAASTDTQYFGPGTRLTVL.

The CDR3 here is CASSAREGVTDTQYF. CDR3 coding DNA: TGTGCCAGCAGCGCAAGGGAGGGGGTCACAGATACGCAGTATTTT. This chain uses TRBV7-9 with TRBJ2-3; maybe TRBD2 (7 bases). Trimming removed 5 bases from V and 2 bases from J, with 14 bases in between. Per the germline V gene, CDR1 is SEHNR and CDR2 is FQNEAQ (reference sequence). The length of the CDR3 is 15 residues.

The chain joins TRBV7-9 to TRBJ1-2, with TRBD1 matching 8 bases. The CDR3 length is 18 residues. V shed 5 bases, J shed 3 bases, and the junction held 17 bases outside the gene matches. The germline V gene has CDR1 SEHNR and CDR2 FQNEAQ (reference sequence). The CDR3 DNA follows: TGTGCCAGCAGCCATGGAGTGGACAGGGCCCGTCCTGACTATGGCTACACCTTC. Translating gives CASSHGVDRARPDYGYTF.

This sequence joins TRBV4-1 and TRBJ2-7, with D possibly called TRBD1 or TRBD2 (5 bases each). The CDR3 sequence is 13 residues long. From germline, CDR1 is MGHRA and CDR2 YSYEKL. Trimming left V 2 bases short and J 6 bases short, with 11 bases between. The CDR3 here is CASSQLAGTEQYF. The CDR3 bases are TGCGCCAGCAGCCAACTAGCAGGGACCGAGCAGTACTTC.

The chain combines TRBV27 with TRBJ1-2; TRBD1 aligns across 8 bases. Germline-derived CDR1 and CDR2 are MNHEY and SMNVEV (reference sequence). Trimming cost V 10 bases and J 6 bases; bases outside gene matches: 7. The CDR3 consists of 12 residues. CDR3 loop: CATRQGANGYTF. CDR3 DNA: TGTGCCACTCGGCAGGGGGCGAATGGCTACACCTTC.

This clonotype has only one observation. V is TRBV9 and J is TRBJ2-5; D might be TRBD2 (6 bases). This CDR3 region has 15 residues. V lost 0 bases, J lost 4 bases, and 13 bases lay in between. Germline CDR1 is SGDLS and CDR2 is YYNGEE. CDR3: CASSVEAGTGETQYF. The CDR3 DNA is TGTGCCAGCAGCGTAGAGGCGGGAACCGGAGAGACCCAGTACTTC.

The chain uses TRBV9 and TRBJ1-1, with TRBD1 as a possible D gene (5 bases). The germline V and J ends were trimmed by 4 bases and 2 bases, with 12 bases remaining between them. Per the germline V gene, CDR1 is SGDLS and CDR2 is YYNGEE. The CDR3 loop spans 14 amino acids. CDR3 sequence reads: CASSSGTDNTEAFF. CDR3 in DNA: TGTGCCAGCAGCTCCGGGACCGACAACACTGAAGCTTTCTTT.

The chain has TRBV12-3 or TRBV12-4 and TRBJ2-7; maybe TRBD1 (6 bases). There are 15 residues in the CDR3. V dropped 7 bases and J dropped 2 bases, with 18 bases sitting between them. CDR3 nucleotide sequence: TGTGCCAGCAATCGGCAGGGGCCCCGAACCTACGAGCAGTACTTC. Translation gives CASNRQGPRTYEQYF.

The chain employs TRBV25-1 and TRBJ1-1; D not certain. CDR1 and CDR2 (germline): MGHDK, SYGVNS. Trimming took off 3 bases at V and 0 bases at J, with 5 bases between the two ends. CDR3 length: 13 amino acids. As DNA, the CDR3 is TGTGCCAGCAGTGATCGTATGAACACTGAAGCTTTCTTT. Protein product: CASSDRMNTEAFF.

The chain uses TRBV12-3 or TRBV12-4 and TRBJ1-2; D is possibly TRBD1 (5 bases). CDR3 length equals 15 residues. The germline V and J ends were trimmed by 5 bases and 0 bases, with 13 bases remaining between them. The CDR3 protein is CASSPTGLANYGYTF. The DNA for the CDR3 is TGTGCCAGCAGTCCCACAGGTTTAGCTAACTATGGCTACACCTTC.

The chain couples TRBV7-9 to TRBJ1-1, with TRBD1 matching 11 bases. V lost 3 bases and J lost 3; bases outside the gene matches: 15. There are 19 residues in the CDR3. Germline V gene sequence: CDR1 SEHNR, CDR2 FQNEAQ (reference sequence). The CDR3 loop is CASSFPIGRDRGEDTEAFF. CDR3 sequence (DNA): TGTGCCAGCAGCTTTCCCATCGGACGGGACAGGGGGGAGGACACTGAAGCTTTCTTT.